Below, one T cell receptor beta chain is given with its context. Its antigen is currently unknown. This specimen comes from a study of T cells after yellow fever vaccination. The study's findings and limits: The study re-detected most primary-vaccination clones after the booster (roughly 96% CD4, roughly 90% CD8). Shared CD4/CD8 clonotypes were a small share, likely from convergent recombination.

V lost 5 bases, J lost 3 bases, and 12 bases lay in between. The CDR3 spans 14 residues. Per germline, CDR1 SGHTA and CDR2 FQGNSA. MiXCR, run by TCRdb on the 5' RACE reads, gives a single entry per CDR3 protein. Of some 500,000 distinct CDR3 sequences detected, around an eighth appear once; the ten largest clones hold 11% to 15%. This clonotype was obtained from a man younger than 45 who received the YFV17D yellow fever vaccine. The chain has TRBV7-2 and TRBJ2-3, with no clear D. The sequences come from PBMCs, collected on the day of the yellow fever booster vaccination. The CDR3 DNA reads as TGTGCCAGCAGCCTTTGGAGAGGAACAGATACGCAGTATTTT. Encoded protein: CASSLWRGTDTQYF.